This TCR beta chain was sequenced in a study of blood T cell repertoires in COVID-19. Study-level information: The United States, Italy and Spain supplied acute and convalescent COVID-19 samples. T cells, B-cell-depleted T cells, or PBMCs provided the cDNA or gDNA that served as material.

Only in-frame clones appear in the TCRdb table, and some are missing; sequencing was by immunoSEQ multiplex PCR. The table includes 200,000 to 250,000 clones, about 76% detected once. Participants' own reports of clinical history determined their cohort assignment. The CDR3 covers 15 residues. The V end was cut by 3 bases, the J end by 2 bases, with 14 bases between. Germline loops: CDR1 MNHEY, CDR2 SMNVEV (reference sequence). The TCR originated in a woman in her forties or fifties with acute COVID-19. The sample consisted of PBMCs or T cells enriched from blood (not recorded which). This chain connects TRBV27 to TRBJ2-7; D may be TRBD2 (6 bases). The CDR3 spells CASSFIPGLAYEQYF. The CDR3 nucleotides read TGTGCCAGCAGTTTCATCCCGGGACTTGCCTACGAGCAGTACTTC.